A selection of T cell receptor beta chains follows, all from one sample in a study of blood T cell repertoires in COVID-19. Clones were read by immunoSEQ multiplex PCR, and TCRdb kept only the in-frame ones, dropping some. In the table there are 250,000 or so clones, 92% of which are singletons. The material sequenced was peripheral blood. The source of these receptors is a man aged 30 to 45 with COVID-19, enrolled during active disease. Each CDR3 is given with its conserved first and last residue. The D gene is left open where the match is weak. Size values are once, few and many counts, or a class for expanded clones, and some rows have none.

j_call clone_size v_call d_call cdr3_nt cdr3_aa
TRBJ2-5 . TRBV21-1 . TGTGCCAGCAGCAAAGGGGGCGGATGGTATCAAGAGACCCAGTACTTC CASSKGGGWYQETQYF
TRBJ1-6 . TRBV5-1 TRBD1 TGCGCCAGCAGCTCGGGACAGGGGGCGAGGAATTCACCCCTCCACTTT CASSSGQGARNSPLHF
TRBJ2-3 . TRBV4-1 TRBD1 TGCGCCAGCCTTCAACTGGGGACAGGGGAAGCAGATACGCAGTATTTT CASLQLGTGEADTQYF
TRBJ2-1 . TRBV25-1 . TGTGCCAGCAGTGATAGGGAGGAAGGTTGGAAAACCTACAATGAGCAGTTCTTC CASSDREEGWKTYNEQFF
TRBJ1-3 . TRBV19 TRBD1 TGTGCCAGTAGTACTCAGACAGGGCCTGGCACCATATATTTT CASSTQTGPGTIYF
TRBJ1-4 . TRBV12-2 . TGTGCAAGGTGTTCTGGAGGTGAAAAACTGTTTTTT CARCSGGEKLFF
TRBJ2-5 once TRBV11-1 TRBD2 TGTGCCAGCAGCTTACTAGCGGGGGCGGAGACCCAGTACTTC CASSLLAGAETQYF
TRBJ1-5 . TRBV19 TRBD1 TGTGCCAGTAGTACTACAGGGGGCAATCAGCCCCAGCATTTT CASSTTGGNQPQHF
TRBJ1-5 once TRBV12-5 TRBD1 TGTGCTAGTGCCCTAGGACAGGGGGAGTCGGGCAATCAGCCCCAGCATTTT CASALGQGESGNQPQHF
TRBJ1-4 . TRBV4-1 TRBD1 TGCGCCAGCAGCCAAGAACCGGGACAGGGGAATGAAAAACTGTTTTTT CASSQEPGQGNEKLFF
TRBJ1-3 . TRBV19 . TGTGGAGCGGGGAGCTCTGGAAACACCATATATTTT CGAGSSGNTIYF
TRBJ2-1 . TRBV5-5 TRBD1 TGTGCCAGCAGCCTGACAGGGAACTTGATCAATGAGCAGTTCTTC CASSLTGNLINEQFF
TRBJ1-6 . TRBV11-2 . TGTGCCAGCAGCTCCACAGGGTATGACGATAATTCACCCCTCCACTTT CASSSTGYDDNSPLHF
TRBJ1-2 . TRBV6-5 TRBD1 TGTGCCAGCAGTTATATGGGACAGGGAATCTATGGCTACACCTTC CASSYMGQGIYGYTF
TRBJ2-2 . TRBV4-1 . TGCGCCAGCAGACATGGAGGGAACACCGGGGAGCTGTTTTTT CASRHGGNTGELFF
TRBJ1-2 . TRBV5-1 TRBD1 TGCGCCAGCAGCACAGGACAGGGCGGTGGCTACACCTTC CASSTGQGGGYTF
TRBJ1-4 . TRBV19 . TGTGCCAGCGCAGGGGCAACTAATGAAAAACTGTTTTTT CASAGATNEKLFF
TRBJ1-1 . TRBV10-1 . TGCGCCAGCAGTCCTAACCTGAACACTGAAGCTTTCTTT CASSPNLNTEAFF
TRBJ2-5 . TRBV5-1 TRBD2 TGCGCCAGCAGCTTGGTGGGGAGCGGGGCAGAGACCCAGTACTTC CASSLVGSGAETQYF
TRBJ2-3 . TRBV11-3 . TGTGCCAGCAGCTCGGGTCCCTCGGGTTTCGCAGATACGCAGTATTTT CASSSGPSGFADTQYF
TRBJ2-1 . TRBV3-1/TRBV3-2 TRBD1 TGTGCCAGCAGCCTCGCCCTAGGACAGGAACCTGAGCAGTTCTTC CASSLALGQEPEQFF
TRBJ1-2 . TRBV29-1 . TGCAGCGTTGTTGAGGGGGTTGGCTACACCTTC CSVVEGVGYTF
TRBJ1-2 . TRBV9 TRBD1 TGTGCCAGCAGCGTAGTGGGACAGGGGAATGGCTACACCTTC CASSVVGQGNGYTF
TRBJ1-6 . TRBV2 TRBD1 TGTGCCAGCAGTGAACGGACAGGGGATAATTCACCCCTCCACTTT CASSERTGDNSPLHF
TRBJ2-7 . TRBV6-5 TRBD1 TGTGCCAGCAGCCAAGGGGGCAGCTACTACGAGCAGTACTTC CASSQGGSYYEQYF
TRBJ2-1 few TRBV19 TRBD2 TGTGCCAGTAGTATCTGGGAGCGGGAGGGGCAGTTCTTC CASSIWEREGQFF
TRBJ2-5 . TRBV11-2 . TGTGCCAGCAGCTTAGAAAGGGTAGGGGTGGAGACCCAGTACTTC CASSLERVGVETQYF
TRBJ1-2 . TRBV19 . TGTGCCAGTAGTATAGATCCGCTCGGGGGGCGAGGCTACACCTTC CASSIDPLGGRGYTF
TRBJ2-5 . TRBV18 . TGTGCCAGCTCACCCCCCTCTAGAGAGACCCAGTACTTC CASSPPSRETQYF
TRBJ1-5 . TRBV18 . TGTGCCAGCCAAGGGAGTGGGGAAGAGCCCCAGCATTTT CASQGSGEEPQHF
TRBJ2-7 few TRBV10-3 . TGTGCCATCAGTGTGGGGGCCGGGGAGCAGTACTTC CAISVGAGEQYF
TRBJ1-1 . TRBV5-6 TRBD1 TGTGCCAGTTCCGGCGGGACAGGGGAGGTAGGGACTGAAGCTTTCTTT CASSGGTGEVGTEAFF
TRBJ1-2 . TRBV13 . TGTGCCAGCAGCTCCGGGACTCCTAACTATGGCTACACCTTC CASSSGTPNYGYTF
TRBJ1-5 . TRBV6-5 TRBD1 TGTGCCAGCAGGGGACAGTTCAATCAGCCCCAGCATTTT CASRGQFNQPQHF
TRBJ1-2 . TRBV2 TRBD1 TGTGCCAGCAGTACTACAGGGGTTCTTGGTGGCTACACCTTC CASSTTGVLGGYTF
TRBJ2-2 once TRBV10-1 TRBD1 TGCGCCAGCAGTGACCGGACAGGGGGCAACGGGGAGCTGTTTTTT CASSDRTGGNGELFF
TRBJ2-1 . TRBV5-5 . TGTGCCAGCAGCTTGGCAGCGGGTGAATCCTACAATGAGCAGTTCTTC CASSLAAGESYNEQFF
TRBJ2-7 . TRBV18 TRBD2 TGTGCCAGCTCACCATCTAGCGGGGGCACCTACGAGCAGTACTTC CASSPSSGGTYEQYF
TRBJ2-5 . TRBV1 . TGCACCAGCAGCCAAGATTCTTCCCCGGCGGGGGAACAAGAGACCCAGTACTTC CTSSQDSSPAGEQETQYF
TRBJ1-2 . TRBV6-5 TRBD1 TGTGCCAGCAGGCAGACAGGGGTTAACTATGGCTACACCTTC CASRQTGVNYGYTF
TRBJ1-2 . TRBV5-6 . TGTGCCAGCAGCGCCGGTTATGGCTACACCTTC CASSAGYGYTF
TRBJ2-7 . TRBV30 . TGTGCCTGGAGTGGGGGGGTCCACGAGCAGTACTTC CAWSGGVHEQYF